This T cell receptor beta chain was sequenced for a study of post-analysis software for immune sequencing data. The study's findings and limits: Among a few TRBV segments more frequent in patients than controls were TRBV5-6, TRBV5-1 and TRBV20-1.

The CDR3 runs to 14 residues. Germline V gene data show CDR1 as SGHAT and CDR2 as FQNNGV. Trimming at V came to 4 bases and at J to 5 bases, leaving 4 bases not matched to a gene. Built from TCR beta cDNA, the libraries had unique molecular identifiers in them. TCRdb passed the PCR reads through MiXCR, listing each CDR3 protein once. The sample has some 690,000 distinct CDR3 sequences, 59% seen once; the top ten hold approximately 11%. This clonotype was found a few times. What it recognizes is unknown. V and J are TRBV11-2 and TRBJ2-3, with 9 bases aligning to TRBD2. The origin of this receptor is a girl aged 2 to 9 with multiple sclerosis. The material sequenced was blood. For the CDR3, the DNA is TGTGCCAGCAGCTCAGCGGGAGGACGAGATACGCAGTATTTT. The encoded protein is CASSSAGGRDTQYF.